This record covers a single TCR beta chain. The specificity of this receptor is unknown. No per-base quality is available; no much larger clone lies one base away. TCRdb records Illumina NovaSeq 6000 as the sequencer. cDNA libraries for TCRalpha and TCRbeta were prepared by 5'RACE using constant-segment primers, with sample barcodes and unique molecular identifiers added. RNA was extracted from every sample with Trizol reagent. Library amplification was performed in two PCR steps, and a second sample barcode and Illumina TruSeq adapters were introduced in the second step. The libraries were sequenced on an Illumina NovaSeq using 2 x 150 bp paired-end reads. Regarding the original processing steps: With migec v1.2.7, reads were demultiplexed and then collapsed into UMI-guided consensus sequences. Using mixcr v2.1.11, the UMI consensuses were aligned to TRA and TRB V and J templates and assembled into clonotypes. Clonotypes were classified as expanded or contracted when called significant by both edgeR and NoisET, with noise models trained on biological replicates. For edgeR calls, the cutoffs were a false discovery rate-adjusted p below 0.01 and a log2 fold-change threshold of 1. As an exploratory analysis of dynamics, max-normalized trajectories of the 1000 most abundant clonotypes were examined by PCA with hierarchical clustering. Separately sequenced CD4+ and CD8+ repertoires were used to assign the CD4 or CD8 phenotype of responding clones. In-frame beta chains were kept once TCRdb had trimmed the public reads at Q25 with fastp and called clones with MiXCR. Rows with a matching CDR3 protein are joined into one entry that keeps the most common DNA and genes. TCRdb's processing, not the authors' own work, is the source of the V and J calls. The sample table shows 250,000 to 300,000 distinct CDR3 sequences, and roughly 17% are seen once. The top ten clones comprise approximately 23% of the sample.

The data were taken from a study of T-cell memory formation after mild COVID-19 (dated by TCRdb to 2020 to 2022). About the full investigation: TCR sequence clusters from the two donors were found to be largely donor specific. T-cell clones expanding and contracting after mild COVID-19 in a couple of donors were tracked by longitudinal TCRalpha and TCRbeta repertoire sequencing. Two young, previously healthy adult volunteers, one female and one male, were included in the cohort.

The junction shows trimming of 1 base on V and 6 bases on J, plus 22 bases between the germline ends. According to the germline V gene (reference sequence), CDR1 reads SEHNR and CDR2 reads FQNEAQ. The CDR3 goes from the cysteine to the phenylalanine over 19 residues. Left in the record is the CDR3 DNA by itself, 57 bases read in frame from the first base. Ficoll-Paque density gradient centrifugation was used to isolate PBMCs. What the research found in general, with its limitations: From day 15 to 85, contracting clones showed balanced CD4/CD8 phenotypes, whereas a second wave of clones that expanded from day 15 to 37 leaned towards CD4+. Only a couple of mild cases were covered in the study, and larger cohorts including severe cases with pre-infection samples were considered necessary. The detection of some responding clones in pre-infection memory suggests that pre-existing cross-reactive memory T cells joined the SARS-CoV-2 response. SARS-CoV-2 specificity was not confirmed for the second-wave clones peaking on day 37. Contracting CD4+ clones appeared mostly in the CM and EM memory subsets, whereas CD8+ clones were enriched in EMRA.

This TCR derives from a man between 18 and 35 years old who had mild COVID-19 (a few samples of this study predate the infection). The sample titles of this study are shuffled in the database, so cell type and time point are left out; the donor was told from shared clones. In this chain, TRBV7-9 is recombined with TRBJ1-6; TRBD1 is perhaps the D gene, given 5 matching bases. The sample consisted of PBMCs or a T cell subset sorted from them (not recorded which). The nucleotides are TGTGCCAGCAGCTTAGGATCCCATCGGGCGGGGCAATTTAATTCACCCCTCCACTTT. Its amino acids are CASSLGSHRAGQFNSPLHF. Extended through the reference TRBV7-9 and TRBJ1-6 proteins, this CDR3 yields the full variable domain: DTGVSQNPRHKITKRGQNVTFRCDPISEHNRLYWYRQTLGQGPEFLTYFQNEAQLEKSRLLSDRFSAERPKGSFSTLEIQRTEQGDSAMYLCASSLGSHRAGQFNSPLHFGNGTRLTVT.